Only one count was recorded for the clone carrying this T cell receptor (beta chain). Antigen specificity is unknown. The data are from a study of T cell clones after liver transplantation. Study overall: Graft-donor-reactive sequences were compared with third-party-reactive TCRbeta sequences from pre-transplant mixed lymphocyte reactions. Blood was drawn pre-transplant, before withdrawal, and after full or failed withdrawal. Notes on the study in general: Post-transplant time points were not standardized, so conclusions are preliminary.

Unstimulated PBMCs were sorted into CD3+CD4+ and CD3+CD8+ populations. This CDR3 has 16 residues. V was clipped by 6 bases and J by 0 bases; unmatched bases: 10. From germline, CDR1 is SGHVS and CDR2 FNYEAQ. Clones were read by immunoSEQ multiplex PCR, and TCRdb kept only the in-frame ones, dropping some. The table lists 98,000 or so clones, roughly 80% of them singletons. The clonotype originates from a human donor who received a liver transplant. The material sequenced was CD4+ T cells from blood, taken before liver transplant. The chain has TRBV7-6 and TRBJ2-7; 8 bases agree with TRBD2. The CDR3 protein is CASSWGGGPGSYEQYF. The CDR3 DNA reads TGTGCCAGCAGTTGGGGCGGGGGGCCCGGCTCCTACGAGCAGTACTTC.